This TCR beta chain appears in the sequencing data of a study of blood T cell repertoires in COVID-19. Germline V gives CDR1 SGHDT, CDR2 YYEEEE. The ends lost 0 bases at V and 1 base at J; junction bases unmatched: 6. This CDR3 is built from 16 residues. Original processing notes: By means of reference gene primer amplification, nucleated cell counts were estimated. Repertoires were generated with immunoSEQ multiplex PCR, while TCRdb's copy carries only in-frame clones and drops some. V, J and clone size were drawn from that table, and D and trimming were deduced from the DNA. The repertoire consists of around 190,000 clones, with approximately 88% occurring once and the leading ten covering more than 8.5%.

The receptor's source is a woman younger than 35 who had recovered from COVID-19. Specimen: PBMCs or T cells enriched from blood (not recorded which). The genes are TRBV5-6 and TRBJ2-5; 7 bases are shared with TRBD1. The CDR3 sequence is CASSLVARGTQETQYF. CDR3 coding DNA: TGTGCCAGCAGCTTGGTAGCCAGGGGGACCCAAGAGACCCAGTACTTC.